The sequence of this TCR beta chain was determined in a study of blood T cells in healthy people across ages. The donors, healthy Caucasians from Russia, were aged about 6 to 95. For the second PCR, which ran for about 6 to 11 cycles, a sample-barcoded 5' primer and a J-beta primer mix were used. TCRdb reprocessed the 5' RACE reads via MiXCR and lists one record per CDR3 protein. This sample carries roughly 680,000 distinct CDR3 sequences, 52% of them seen once, and the ten largest clones take 13%. This clonotype has only a few counts. A read error is possible here, since a much larger clone lies one base away. The CDR3 is 18 residues long. CDR1 is MNHEY, CDR2 SVGAGI, per germline.

The receptor was derived from an elderly woman in good health. The genes are TRBV6-5 and TRBJ2-1; TRBD2 aligns across 11 bases. The end of the DNA aligns better with TRBJ2-7, so the J call may be wrong. The sample comprised blood. For the CDR3, the DNA is TGTGCCAGCAGTTTCACTAGCGGGGGCGTAAGCTCCTACAATGAGCAGTACTTC. It is translated as CASSFTSGGVSSYNEQYF.